These T cell receptor beta chains were read from a single sample in a study of T-cell reconstitution after alpha-beta-depleted transplantation in children. TCRdb ran MiXCR on the PCR reads and lists one entry per CDR3 protein. In the table there are 200,000 to 250,000 distinct CDR3 sequences, around 13% of which are singletons. Specimen: PBMCs from the stem cell graft donor, collected from the stem cell graft. The receptors were sampled from a human donor who donated a stem cell graft to a child with acute lymphoblastic leukemia. Both conserved end residues are part of each CDR3. Each record gives: V gene, D gene, clone size, J gene, CDR3 DNA, CDR3 protein. D genes are given only for firm matches. Clone size is given for some rows only: seen once, a few or many times, or a class if the clone is expanded.

V gene: TRBV12-3/TRBV12-4
D gene: .
clone size: many
J gene: TRBJ2-3
CDR3 DNA: TGTGCCAGCAGTTCCAGGAACCGACAGAAAGATACGCAGTATTTT
CDR3 protein: CASSSRNRQKDTQYF

V gene: TRBV6-2/TRBV6-3
D gene: .
clone size: many
J gene: TRBJ2-1
CDR3 DNA: TGTGCCACCCGGGACCGGGACTGGGAGTTCTTC
CDR3 protein: CATRDRDWEFF

V gene: TRBV5-1
D gene: TRBD1
clone size: .
J gene: TRBJ1-3
CDR3 DNA: TGCGCCAGCAGCTCCGGACAGGGCCCTTTCTCTGGAAACACCATATATTTT
CDR3 protein: CASSSGQGPFSGNTIYF

V gene: TRBV28
D gene: .
clone size: many
J gene: TRBJ2-5
CDR3 DNA: TGTGCCAGCAGAGAAACAGGTCACTATCAAGAGACCCAGTACTTC
CDR3 protein: CASRETGHYQETQYF

V gene: TRBV28
D gene: TRBD2
clone size: .
J gene: TRBJ2-5
CDR3 DNA: TGTGCCAGCAGTCTTCAGACTAGCGGGAGGGCCCTCGAGACCCAGTACTTC
CDR3 protein: CASSLQTSGRALETQYF

V gene: TRBV7-9
D gene: .
clone size: many
J gene: TRBJ2-1
CDR3 DNA: TGTGCCAGCAGCTTAGGTTCGGAAGAGCAGTTCTTC
CDR3 protein: CASSLGSEEQFF

V gene: TRBV4-3
D gene: .
clone size: many
J gene: TRBJ1-2
CDR3 DNA: TGCGCCAGCAGCCAAGATTGGGCAGGATCTAACTATGGCTACACCTTC
CDR3 protein: CASSQDWAGSNYGYTF

V gene: TRBV7-9
D gene: .
clone size: few
J gene: TRBJ1-1
CDR3 DNA: TGTGCCAGCAGCTCCGGGGGGGGGAACACTGAAGCTTTCTTT
CDR3 protein: CASSSGGGNTEAFF

V gene: TRBV21-1
D gene: .
clone size: many
J gene: TRBJ2-4
CDR3 DNA: TGTGCCAGCAGCAAAAAGTACTGGACTAGCGAACGCATTCAGTACTTC
CDR3 protein: CASSKKYWTSERIQYF

V gene: TRBV5-1
D gene: TRBD1
clone size: many
J gene: TRBJ1-2
CDR3 DNA: TGCGCCAGCAGCTGGGGAATAGGGACAGGCCAACGAGAATATGGCTACACCTTC
CDR3 protein: CASSWGIGTGQREYGYTF

V gene: TRBV25-1
D gene: .
clone size: .
J gene: TRBJ2-3
CDR3 DNA: TGCTTTTTGACAGATACGCAGTATTTT
CDR3 protein: CFLTDTQYF

V gene: TRBV6-6
D gene: .
clone size: many
J gene: TRBJ2-7
CDR3 DNA: TGTGCCAGCAGCCGAAAGTACGAGCAGTACTTC
CDR3 protein: CASSRKYEQYF

V gene: TRBV25-1
D gene: .
clone size: few
J gene: TRBJ2-7
CDR3 DNA: TGTGCCAGCAGTGGACAGCCGTACGAGCAGTACTTC
CDR3 protein: CASSGQPYEQYF

V gene: TRBV12-5
D gene: .
clone size: many
J gene: TRBJ2-5
CDR3 DNA: TGTGCTAGTGGTTCGGCAGAGACCCAGTACTTC
CDR3 protein: CASGSAETQYF

V gene: TRBV7-6
D gene: .
clone size: few
J gene: TRBJ2-3
CDR3 DNA: TGTGCCAGCAGCTTAGGCCCTCCGGAAGCTTGGAGGTCAGATACGCAGTATTTT
CDR3 protein: CASSLGPPEAWRSDTQYF

V gene: TRBV10-3
D gene: .
clone size: many
J gene: TRBJ1-5
CDR3 DNA: TGTGCCATCAGTTTAACAGGAGAGGGCAATCAGCCCCAGCATTTT
CDR3 protein: CAISLTGEGNQPQHF

V gene: TRBV12-3/TRBV12-4
D gene: .
clone size: few
J gene: TRBJ2-3
CDR3 DNA: TGTGCCAGCAGTTTAAGGGCTAGCGACCTAGAAGGGGTTTTAGATACGCAGTATTTT
CDR3 protein: CASSLRASDLEGVLDTQYF

V gene: TRBV6-1
D gene: TRBD1
clone size: many
J gene: TRBJ1-1
CDR3 DNA: TGTGCCAGCAGGATAGGACAGGGTCCCACTGAAGCTTTCTTT
CDR3 protein: CASRIGQGPTEAFF

V gene: TRBV29-1
D gene: TRBD2
clone size: many
J gene: TRBJ2-1
CDR3 DNA: TGCAGCGTCGAGGGACTAGCGGGTCCTAATGAGCAGTTCTTC
CDR3 protein: CSVEGLAGPNEQFF

V gene: TRBV24-1
D gene: .
clone size: many
J gene: TRBJ2-3
CDR3 DNA: TGTGCCACCAGTGACCACGGGACTCCAGACACAGATACGCAGTATTTT
CDR3 protein: CATSDHGTPDTDTQYF

V gene: TRBV9
D gene: TRBD1
clone size: many
J gene: TRBJ2-5
CDR3 DNA: TGTGCCAGCAGCGTAGGACAGGGGGAGACCCAGTACTTC
CDR3 protein: CASSVGQGETQYF

V gene: TRBV6-1
D gene: .
clone size: many
J gene: TRBJ1-5
CDR3 DNA: TGTGCCAGCAGAGAGAATCAGCCCCAGCATTTT
CDR3 protein: CASRENQPQHF

V gene: TRBV9
D gene: .
clone size: many
J gene: TRBJ1-4
CDR3 DNA: TGTGCCAGCGGGGGGGGCGAAAAACTGTTTTTT
CDR3 protein: CASGGGEKLFF

V gene: TRBV5-1
D gene: .
clone size: many
J gene: TRBJ2-7
CDR3 DNA: TGCGCCAGCAGCTTATCAGTCCTGGGGCCCGAGCCTTACGAGCAGTACTTC
CDR3 protein: CASSLSVLGPEPYEQYF

V gene: TRBV5-1
D gene: TRBD1
clone size: many
J gene: TRBJ2-3
CDR3 DNA: TGCGCCAGCTCGACAGGGTACACAGATACGCAGTATTTT
CDR3 protein: CASSTGYTDTQYF

V gene: TRBV11-2
D gene: TRBD2
clone size: .
J gene: TRBJ2-7
CDR3 DNA: TGTGCCAGCACCGGGGGGAGTCGGTACGAGCAGTACTTC
CDR3 protein: CASTGGSRYEQYF

V gene: TRBV5-1
D gene: .
clone size: many
J gene: TRBJ2-2
CDR3 DNA: TGCGCCAGCAGCTTGGCCCGCGAGACGCAATACACCGGGGAGCTGTTTTTT
CDR3 protein: CASSLARETQYTGELFF

V gene: TRBV28
D gene: TRBD1
clone size: many
J gene: TRBJ1-3
CDR3 DNA: TGTGCCAGCAACCGGGACAGGGGAATTGACACCATATATTTT
CDR3 protein: CASNRDRGIDTIYF

V gene: TRBV20-1
D gene: TRBD2
clone size: .
J gene: TRBJ2-5
CDR3 DNA: TGCAGTGCTGAGCTCGCGGGGGTTAAAGAGACCCAGTACTTC
CDR3 protein: CSAELAGVKETQYF

V gene: TRBV5-1
D gene: .
clone size: many
J gene: TRBJ2-7
CDR3 DNA: TGCGCCAGCAGCAAAGAATTAAGAGATTACGACTACGAGCAGTACTTC
CDR3 protein: CASSKELRDYDYEQYF

V gene: TRBV30
D gene: .
clone size: many
J gene: TRBJ2-5
CDR3 DNA: TGTGCCTGTACACAGGCTGAAGAGACCCAGTACTTC
CDR3 protein: CACTQAEETQYF

V gene: TRBV5-6
D gene: TRBD1
clone size: .
J gene: TRBJ1-2
CDR3 DNA: TGTGCCAGCAGCCGACAGGGTAAAGGCTACACCTTC
CDR3 protein: CASSRQGKGYTF

V gene: TRBV21-1
D gene: .
clone size: many
J gene: TRBJ2-7
CDR3 DNA: TGTGCCAGCAACGCCGAGGGATCCTACGAGCAGTACTTC
CDR3 protein: CASNAEGSYEQYF

V gene: TRBV28
D gene: TRBD2
clone size: many
J gene: TRBJ2-1
CDR3 DNA: TGTGCCAGCAGTTATAGCGGGGGGTACAATGAGCAGTTCTTC
CDR3 protein: CASSYSGGYNEQFF

V gene: TRBV7-9
D gene: .
clone size: many
J gene: TRBJ2-6
CDR3 DNA: TGTGCCAGCAGCTTTCAGGGTGGGCCTGGGGCCAACGTCCTGACTTTC
CDR3 protein: CASSFQGGPGANVLTF

V gene: TRBV12-3/TRBV12-4
D gene: TRBD1
clone size: .
J gene: TRBJ2-7
CDR3 DNA: TGTGCCAGCAGCCAGACAGGGGGCCCCTACGAGCAGTACTTC
CDR3 protein: CASSQTGGPYEQYF

V gene: TRBV27
D gene: .
clone size: .
J gene: TRBJ2-7
CDR3 DNA: TGTGCCAGCAGTCCGACTGGGTTCTCCTACGAGCAGTACTTC
CDR3 protein: CASSPTGFSYEQYF

V gene: TRBV20-1
D gene: .
clone size: many
J gene: TRBJ2-3
CDR3 DNA: TGCAGTGCTAGCCTCGCGAGCACCCTAACAGATACGCAGTATTTT
CDR3 protein: CSASLASTLTDTQYF

V gene: TRBV12-5
D gene: .
clone size: many
J gene: TRBJ2-2
CDR3 DNA: TGTGCTAGTGGTCCCGGGGGCGGGGAGCTGTTTTTT
CDR3 protein: CASGPGGGELFF

V gene: TRBV27
D gene: .
clone size: many
J gene: TRBJ1-2
CDR3 DNA: TGTGCCAGCGGGGGCGGCGGAGGACGGGGCTTCCGGTATGGCTACACCTTC
CDR3 protein: CASGGGGGRGFRYGYTF

V gene: TRBV7-6
D gene: .
clone size: many
J gene: TRBJ1-2
CDR3 DNA: TGTGCCCGCTGGGGTGGCTACACCTTC
CDR3 protein: CARWGGYTF

V gene: TRBV6-1
D gene: TRBD2
clone size: many
J gene: TRBJ2-3
CDR3 DNA: TGTGCCAGCAGTGAAGAAGCGGGGGGGCCAGATACGCAGTATTTT
CDR3 protein: CASSEEAGGPDTQYF

V gene: TRBV12-3/TRBV12-4
D gene: TRBD2
clone size: many
J gene: TRBJ2-1
CDR3 DNA: TGTGCCAGCAGTCCTGGGACTAGCGGCCTAGTGTCGCCGCAGTTCTTC
CDR3 protein: CASSPGTSGLVSPQFF

V gene: TRBV7-9
D gene: .
clone size: many
J gene: TRBJ1-6
CDR3 DNA: TGTGCCAGCAGCTTAGGTAGCTCCTATAATTCACCCCTCCACTTT
CDR3 protein: CASSLGSSYNSPLHF

V gene: TRBV28
D gene: .
clone size: many
J gene: TRBJ2-7
CDR3 DNA: TGTGCCAGCAGTTTATTTGCAGGGATCTACGAGCAGTACTTC
CDR3 protein: CASSLFAGIYEQYF

V gene: TRBV6-1
D gene: TRBD1
clone size: many
J gene: TRBJ1-4
CDR3 DNA: TGTGCCAGCACCGGGACAGGGGCCGGAGAAAAACTGTTTTTT
CDR3 protein: CASTGTGAGEKLFF

V gene: TRBV5-5
D gene: .
clone size: .
J gene: TRBJ2-5
CDR3 DNA: TGTGCCAGCAGCTCCGTTGAGACCCAGTACTTC
CDR3 protein: CASSSVETQYF

V gene: TRBV7-9
D gene: TRBD1
clone size: many
J gene: TRBJ2-3
CDR3 DNA: TGTGCCAGCAGCGGGACAGGGGGTGGCACAGATACGCAGTATTTT
CDR3 protein: CASSGTGGGTDTQYF

V gene: TRBV7-2
D gene: .
clone size: many
J gene: TRBJ2-6
CDR3 DNA: TGTGCCAGCAGCTTACACGGGGGTCCCCCCGGGCTCCGGGCCAACGTCCTGACTTTC
CDR3 protein: CASSLHGGPPGLRANVLTF

V gene: TRBV30
D gene: TRBD2
clone size: few
J gene: TRBJ2-3
CDR3 DNA: TGTGCCTGGAGAGCGGGAGGTAGCACAGATACGCAGTATTTT
CDR3 protein: CAWRAGGSTDTQYF

V gene: TRBV4-1
D gene: .
clone size: .
J gene: TRBJ1-6
CDR3 DNA: TGCGCCAGCAGCCAAGAGGTGGATAGCCCGGGCGCAAAGAATTCACCCCTCCACTTT
CDR3 protein: CASSQEVDSPGAKNSPLHF

V gene: TRBV18
D gene: .
clone size: few
J gene: TRBJ2-7
CDR3 DNA: TGTGCCAGCTCAGGGCGCGGCGAGCAGTACTTC
CDR3 protein: CASSGRGEQYF